The sequence of this T cell receptor (beta chain) was determined in a study of patients and donors after allogeneic stem cell transplantation. This CDR3 contains 13 residues. The germline V gene encodes CDR1 SGHAT and CDR2 FQNNGV. V gave up 0 bases and J gave up 6 bases, with 6 bases separating them. TCRdb fed the RT-PCR reads into MiXCR, producing one record per CDR3 protein. The repertoire has hundreds of thousands of distinct CDR3 sequences, 38% of them found once; the top ten carry 11%. Sequencing used blood, either unsorted or a sorted T cell fraction (not recorded which). The receptor was derived from a human donor who was either an allogeneic HSCT recipient or a stem cell or donor lymphocyte infusion donor (not recorded which). It is not recorded whose cells these are; they may come from a transplant donor. V and J are TRBV11-2 and TRBJ1-5; no reliable D call. The CDR3 loop is CASSLDRIQPQHF. The CDR3 nucleotides are TGTGCCAGCAGCTTAGATCGAATTCAGCCCCAGCATTTT.